This T cell receptor beta chain stems from a study of T cell responses to AZD1222 COVID-19 vaccine. The CDR3 totals 13 residues. The germline V and J ends were trimmed by 3 bases and 5 bases, with 5 bases remaining between them. Only in-frame clones appear in the TCRdb table, and some are missing; sequencing was by immunoSEQ multiplex PCR. The data show 190,000 or so clones, just over 90% seen once. The source was peripheral blood, collected 28 days after the second AZD1222 dose. This clonotype originated in an adult who received the AZD1222 COVID-19 vaccine. The chain carries TRBV12-3 or TRBV12-4 and TRBJ1-6, with D unclear. The CDR3 region has the DNA TGTGCCAGCAGTTTGAGGCATAATTCACCCCTCCACTTT. Translating gives CASSLRHNSPLHF.